The 8 T cell receptor beta chains presented below share a single source sample, sequenced in a study of beta chain features in type 1 diabetes. TCRB transcripts that were expressed got sequenced, as all of the isolated RNA had been reverse transcribed. TCRdb's copy holds only in-frame clones and misses some; the assay was immunoSEQ multiplex PCR. This sample has about 240,000 clones, with 25% to 35% found just once. The sample was central memory CD4+ T cells from blood. The source of these receptors is a man younger than 45 in good health.

About this clone itself: A far larger clone is just one base off, so this is likely a read error. This chain connects TRBV29-1 to TRBJ2-5, with 8 bases matching TRBD1. The CDR3 loop spans 14 amino acids. In germline, CDR1 is SQVTM, CDR2 ANQGSEA. The CDR3 here is CRVDPDRGGETQYF. The CDR3 DNA reads TGCCGCGTTGATCCTGACAGGGGTGGAGAGACCCAGTACTTC.

The chain carries TRBV29-1 and TRBJ2-5; tentatively, D is TRBD2 (5 bases). This CDR3 region has 10 residues. From germline, CDR1 is SQVTM and CDR2 ANQGSEA. Here the CDR3 reads CTAGEETQYF. The CDR3 DNA reads as TGCACCGCCGGGGAGGAGACCCAGTACTTC.

This chain links TRBV5-6 with TRBJ2-3, with unresolved D. Between the trimmed V and J ends, which lost 1 base and 4 bases, there was a span of 4 bases. Germline assignment: CDR1 SGHDT and CDR2 YYEEEE. CDR3 length: 12 amino acids. This CDR3 reads CASSLWADTQYF. CDR3 DNA sequence: TGTGCCAGCAGCTTGTGGGCAGATACGCAGTATTTT.

This clone was detected a few times. The chain couples TRBV29-1 to TRBJ2-3, with a tentative D call TRBD2 (5 bases). CDR1 and CDR2 from the germline V gene are SQVTM and ANQGSEA. V was trimmed by 2 bases and J by 3 bases, leaving 6 bases between them. This CDR3 is built from 12 residues. CDR3 sequence (DNA): TGCAGCGTTGAACCGGGGACAGATACGCAGTATTTT. This sequence encodes CSVEPGTDTQYF.

This clone has more than one count but fewer than ten. The genes are TRBV2 and TRBJ2-7, with D uncertain. The CDR3 runs to 13 residues. Germline V lookup: CDR1 SNHLY, CDR2 FYNNEI. Trimming removed 2 bases at V and 6 bases at J, with 11 bases between. CDR3 sequence reads: CASSESGWVEQYF. In DNA form, the CDR3 reads TGTGCCAGCAGTGAATCTGGCTGGGTCGAGCAGTACTTC.

This clone turned up a few times. The rearrangement uses TRBV7-2 and TRBJ2-7; weak D call: TRBD2 (7 bases). V dropped 5 bases and J dropped 1 base, with 18 bases sitting between them. Germline lookup yields CDR1 SGHTA and CDR2 FQGNSA. The CDR3 is 16 amino acids. CDR3 DNA: TGTGCCAGCAGCCCAACATACAGGGAGGGTTCCTACGAGCAGTACTTC. It codes for CASSPTYREGSYEQYF.

This clone was detected a few times. V usage is TRBV2 and J usage is TRBJ2-7, with 7 bases that match TRBD1. Germline CDR1 is SNHLY and CDR2 is FYNNEI. Losses at the gene ends were 6 bases for V and 1 base for J; bases not matched to a gene: 9. This CDR3 has 15 residues. The CDR3 sequence is CASRQRDSPSYEQYF. The CDR3 DNA reads as TGTGCCAGCAGACAACGGGACAGTCCGTCCTACGAGCAGTACTTC.

The rearrangement joins TRBV6-5 to TRBJ2-7, with D tentatively TRBD2 (6 bases). The germline V gene encodes CDR1 MNHEY and CDR2 SVGAGI. This CDR3 has 14 amino acids. Trimming shortened V by 5 bases and J by 7 bases, and 18 bases separated the two germline ends. CDR3 nucleotides: TGTGCCAGCAGTGCCGACGGGACTTTAATTGAGCAGTACTTC. Protein sequence: CASSADGTLIEQYF.